The entry below gives a single T cell receptor (beta chain) sequence along with its context. Its target is unknown. This entry comes from a study of T cell responses to AZD1222 COVID-19 vaccine. General study points: There were mostly white British donors and more females than males, and clonal diversity was possibly underestimated. Targeting of unmutated variant regions was reportedly seen in nearly half of spike-specific TCRs. Scientists sampled the repertoires only once the peak T cell response had passed. At baseline, seropositivity was found in only a handful of AZD1222 recipients.

Clones were sequenced by immunoSEQ multiplex PCR, and TCRdb holds only the in-frame ones, with some missing. The sample comprises 130,000 or so clones, roughly 93% of which are singletons, and 3.1% rests with the top ten. Germline-derived CDR1 and CDR2 are KGHSH and LQKENI. V lost 3 bases and J 4 bases, leaving 10 bases between the germline ends. The CDR3 runs to 14 residues. The receptor was derived from an adult in good health. The sample consisted of peripheral blood, taken on day 0 of AZD1222 vaccination. The V gene is TRBV18, the J gene TRBJ2-1; a possible D gene is TRBD1 (5 bases). The CDR3 nucleotides read TGTGCCAGCTCACCCGACAGAAATTACAATGAGCAGTTCTTC. This translates into CASSPDRNYNEQFF.